This T cell receptor (beta chain) derives from a study of blood T cell repertoires in COVID-19. Study summary: Samples came from the United States, Italy and Spain, spanning acute and convalescent COVID-19. T cells, B-cell-depleted T cells, or PBMCs supplied cDNA or gDNA.

Study processing details: Scientists estimated how many nucleated cells there were by amplifying reference gene primers. The data were produced by immunoSEQ multiplex PCR, yet TCRdb's version contains in-frame clones alone and is incomplete. V and J calls and clone size are copied from that table; D and trimming were computed from the DNA. This table has a few hundred thousand clones, roughly 84% appearing once. This clone appeared a single time. Input material: peripheral blood. This TCR was sampled from a woman between 18 and 29 years old with acute or convalescent COVID-19.

CDR3 coding DNA: TGTGCCAGCAGTGAACATACGGGGATGGTGTTTCTTATGGGCTACACCTTC. Translation: CASSEHTGMVFLMGYTF. The chain employs TRBV6-1 and TRBJ1-2, with D hard to call. The CDR3 has 17 amino acids. Germline V gene lookup returns CDR1 MNHNS and CDR2 SASEGT. V was clipped by 2 bases and J by 8 bases, with 24 bases between them.